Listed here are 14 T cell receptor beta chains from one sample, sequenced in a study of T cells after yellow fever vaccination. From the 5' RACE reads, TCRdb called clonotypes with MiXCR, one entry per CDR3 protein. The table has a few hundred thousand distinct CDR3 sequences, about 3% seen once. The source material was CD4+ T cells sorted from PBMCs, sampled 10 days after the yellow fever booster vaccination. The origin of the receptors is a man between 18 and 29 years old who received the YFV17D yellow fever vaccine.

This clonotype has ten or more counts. DNA for the CDR3: TGTGCCAGCAGCGTAGTGGCTAGCGGGGGGGATACGCAGTATTTT. It translates to CASSVVASGGDTQYF. J is TRBJ2-3 and V is TRBV9; 11 bases line up with TRBD2. V gave up 0 bases and J gave up 6 bases; unmatched junction bases: 3. Per germline, CDR1 SGDLS and CDR2 YYNGEE. The CDR3 is 15 amino acids. Full variable domain (remainder filled in from reference TRBV9 and TRBJ2-3): DSGVTQTPKHLITATGQRVTLRCSPRSGDLSVYWYQQSLDQGLQFLIQYYNGEERAKGNILERFSAQQFPDLHSELNLSSLELGDSALYFCASSVVASGGDTQYFGPGTRLTVL.

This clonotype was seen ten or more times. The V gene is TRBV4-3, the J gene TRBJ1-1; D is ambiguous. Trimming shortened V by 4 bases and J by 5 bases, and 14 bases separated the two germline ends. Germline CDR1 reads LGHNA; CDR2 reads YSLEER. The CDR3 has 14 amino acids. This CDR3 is CASSLIARGTEAFF. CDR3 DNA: TGCGCCAGCAGCCTCATAGCCCGAGGGACTGAAGCTTTCTTT.

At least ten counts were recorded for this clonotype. CDR3: CAISRGDEQYF. Here the CDR3 DNA reads TGTGCCATCAGCCGCGGGGACGAGCAGTACTTC. The rearrangement uses TRBV10-3 and TRBJ2-7; D perhaps matches TRBD2 (6 bases). Germline CDR1 is ENHRY and CDR2 is SYGVKD. This CDR3 region has 11 residues. The ends were cut back, 6 bases at V and 5 bases at J, with 8 bases in the middle.

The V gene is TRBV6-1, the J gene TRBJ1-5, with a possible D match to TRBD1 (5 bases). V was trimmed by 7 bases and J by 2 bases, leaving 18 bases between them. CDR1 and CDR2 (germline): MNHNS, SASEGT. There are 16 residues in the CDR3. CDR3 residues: CASIVRDPQGNQPQHF. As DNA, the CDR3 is TGTGCCAGCATCGTCCGGGACCCCCAGGGCAATCAGCCCCAGCATTTT.

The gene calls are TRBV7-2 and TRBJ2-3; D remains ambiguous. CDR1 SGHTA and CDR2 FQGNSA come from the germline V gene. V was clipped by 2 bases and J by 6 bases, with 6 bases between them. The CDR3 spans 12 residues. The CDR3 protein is CASSLRLDTQYF. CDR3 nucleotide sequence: TGTGCCAGCAGCTTACGGCTTGATACGCAGTATTTT.

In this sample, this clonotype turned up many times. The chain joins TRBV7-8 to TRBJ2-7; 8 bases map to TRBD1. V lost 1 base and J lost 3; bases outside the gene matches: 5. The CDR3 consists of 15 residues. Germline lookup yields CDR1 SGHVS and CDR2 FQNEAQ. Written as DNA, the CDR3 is TGTGCCAGCAGCTTAGAAATAGGACAGGGCTACGAGCAGTACTTC. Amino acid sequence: CASSLEIGQGYEQYF.

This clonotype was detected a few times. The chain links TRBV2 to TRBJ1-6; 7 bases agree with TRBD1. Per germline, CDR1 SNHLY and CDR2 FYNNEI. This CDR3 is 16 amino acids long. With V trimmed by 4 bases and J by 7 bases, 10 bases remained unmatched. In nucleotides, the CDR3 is TGTGCCAGCAGTGGACAGGGTGATTTGAGCAATTCACCCCTCCACTTT. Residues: CASSGQGDLSNSPLHF.

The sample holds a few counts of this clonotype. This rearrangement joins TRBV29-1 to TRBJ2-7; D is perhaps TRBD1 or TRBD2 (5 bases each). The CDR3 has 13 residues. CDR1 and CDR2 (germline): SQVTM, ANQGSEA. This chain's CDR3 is CSTPGRASGEQYF. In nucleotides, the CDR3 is TGCAGTACACCGGGACGGGCCTCAGGCGAGCAGTACTTC.

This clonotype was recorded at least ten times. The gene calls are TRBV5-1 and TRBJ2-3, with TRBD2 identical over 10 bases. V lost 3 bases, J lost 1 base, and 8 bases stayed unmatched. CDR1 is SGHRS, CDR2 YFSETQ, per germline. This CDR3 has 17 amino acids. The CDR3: CASSSWTSGVGTDTQYF. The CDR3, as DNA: TGCGCCAGCAGCTCCTGGACTAGCGGTGTTGGCACAGATACGCAGTATTTT.

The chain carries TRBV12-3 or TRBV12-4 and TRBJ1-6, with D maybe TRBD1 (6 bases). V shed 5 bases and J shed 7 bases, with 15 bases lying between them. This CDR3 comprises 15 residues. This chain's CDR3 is CASSSRRGGNSPLHF. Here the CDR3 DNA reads TGTGCCAGCAGTAGCCGCCGGGGGGGCAATTCACCCCTCCACTTT.

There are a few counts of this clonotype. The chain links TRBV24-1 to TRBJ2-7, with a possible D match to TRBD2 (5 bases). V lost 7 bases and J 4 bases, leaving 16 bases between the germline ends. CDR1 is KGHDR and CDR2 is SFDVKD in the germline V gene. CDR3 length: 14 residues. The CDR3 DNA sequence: TGTGCCACCAGCCACCTCCGGACTGTTTACGAGCAGTACGTC. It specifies CATSHLRTVYEQYV.

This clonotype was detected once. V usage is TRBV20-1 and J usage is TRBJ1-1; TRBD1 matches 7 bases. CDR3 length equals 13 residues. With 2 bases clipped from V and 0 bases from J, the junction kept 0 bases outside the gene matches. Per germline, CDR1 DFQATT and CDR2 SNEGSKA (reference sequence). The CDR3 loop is CSARQGVNTEAFF. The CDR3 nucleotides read TGCAGTGCTAGACAGGGGGTGAACACTGAAGCTTTCTTT.

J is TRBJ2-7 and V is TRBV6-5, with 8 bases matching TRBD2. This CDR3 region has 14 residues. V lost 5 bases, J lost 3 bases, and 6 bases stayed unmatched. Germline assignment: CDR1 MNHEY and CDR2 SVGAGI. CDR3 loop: CASSPGLASYEQYV. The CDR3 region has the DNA TGTGCCAGCAGTCCTGGACTAGCAAGCTACGAGCAGTACGTC.

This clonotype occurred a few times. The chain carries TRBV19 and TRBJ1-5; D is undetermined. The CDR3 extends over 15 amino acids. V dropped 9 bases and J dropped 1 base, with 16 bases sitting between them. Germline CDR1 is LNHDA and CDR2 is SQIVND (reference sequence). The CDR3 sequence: CASFPVAGSNQPQHF. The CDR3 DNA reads TGTGCCAGCTTCCCAGTGGCGGGAAGCAATCAGCCCCAGCATTTT.